This entry lists 2 T cell receptor beta chains sequenced from one sample in a study of cytomegalovirus exposure and HLA in healthy donors. The PCR contained 60 Vbeta and 13 Jbeta primers. Using immunoSEQ multiplex PCR, the repertoire was profiled, and TCRdb retains in-frame clones only, with some absent. The sample yields about 200,000 clones, more than 80% seen once. The material sequenced was PBMCs. These receptors all come from a man aged 25 to 40 in good health and CMV-seronegative.

The chain has TRBV5-1 and TRBJ2-3; D gene unclear. Germline V gives CDR1 SGHRS, CDR2 YFSETQ. The CDR3 sequence is 14 residues long. V lost 4 bases to trimming and J lost 7 bases, with 16 bases between them. The CDR3 spells CASSPRPLSYTQYF. As DNA, the CDR3 is TGCGCCAGCAGCCCGCGGCCCTTGTCTTATACGCAGTATTTT.

The chain has TRBV4-3 and TRBJ2-7; a possible D gene is TRBD2 (6 bases). From germline, CDR1 is LGHNA and CDR2 YSLEER. V lost 3 bases, J lost 2 bases, and 14 bases lay in between. The CDR3 is 15 residues long. The CDR3 spells CASSHYRGVPYEQYF. In DNA form, the CDR3 reads TGCGCCAGCAGCCATTACCGCGGGGTACCCTACGAGCAGTACTTC.